The rows below give T cell receptor beta chains drawn from one sample of a study of T cell responses to AZD1222 COVID-19 vaccine. This table comes from immunoSEQ multiplex PCR, and its TCRdb copy is limited to in-frame clones, with some not included. The table lists some 110,000 clones, over 90% of them singletons. Sequenced material: peripheral blood, taken on day 0 of AZD1222 vaccination. These receptor sequences come from an adult in good health. CDR3s include the opening cysteine and the closing phenylalanine or tryptophan. Each record gives: J gene, V gene, clone size, D gene, CDR3 DNA, CDR3 protein. D genes are given only for firm matches. Some rows have no size entry. The others give once, few or many, or a class for an expanded clone.

TRBJ1-1 | TRBV6-2/TRBV6-3 | NA | NA | TGTGCCAGCAGTCGTTCGGACGGGGGTTGGAACACTGAAGCTTTCTTT | CASSRSDGGWNTEAFF
TRBJ2-7 | TRBV14 | NA | NA | TGTGCCAGCAGCCAATCAGAGGGCACCTACGAGCAGTACTTC | CASSQSEGTYEQYF
TRBJ1-5 | TRBV2 | once | NA | TGTGCCAGCAGCAAAGACAGGCGTAGCAATCAGCCCCAGCATTTT | CASSKDRRSNQPQHF
TRBJ2-1 | TRBV6-1 | NA | TRBD2 | TGTGCCAGCAGGGAAGGCGGGAGGAACAATGAGCAGTTCTTC | CASREGGRNNEQFF
TRBJ1-5 | TRBV2 | NA | TRBD1 | TGTGCCAGCAGGGACAGGAGCAATCAGCCCCAGCATTTT | CASRDRSNQPQHF
TRBJ2-1 | TRBV7-2 | NA | TRBD2 | TGTGCCAGCAGCTTGGGGACTAGCAGAAACAATGAGCAGTTCTTC | CASSLGTSRNNEQFF
TRBJ1-1 | TRBV28 | NA | NA | TGTGCCAGCAGTTTATCTGCGGCGGGATCCACTGAAGCTTTCTTT | CASSLSAAGSTEAFF
TRBJ1-2 | TRBV20-1 | NA | NA | TGCAGTGCTAGTGGGGTTGTGGGTGGCTACACCTTC | CSASGVVGGYTF
TRBJ2-3 | TRBV5-1 | NA | NA | TGCGCCAGCAGCCCGGCTAACACAGATACGCAGTATTTT | CASSPANTDTQYF
TRBJ2-7 | TRBV27 | NA | NA | TGTGCCAGCAGTTTATCCCAGACAGCCCCGGGGTACGAGCAGTACTTC | CASSLSQTAPGYEQYF
TRBJ1-2 | TRBV28 | NA | NA | TGTGCCAGCAGGACTACTAATTACGTCGGCTACACCTTC | CASRTTNYVGYTF
TRBJ2-1 | TRBV27 | NA | NA | TGTGCCAGCAGTCTCCGGGACGCCAATGAGCAGTTCTTC | CASSLRDANEQFF
TRBJ2-5 | TRBV5-5 | NA | NA | TGTGCCAGCAGCGACCGACCGGACAGGCGGGGGGAGACCCAGTACTTC | CASSDRPDRRGETQYF
TRBJ2-7 | TRBV9 | few | NA | TGTGCCAGCAGCGTGGTGCCAGGGCCCTACGAGCAGTACTTC | CASSVVPGPYEQYF
TRBJ2-7 | TRBV10-3 | NA | NA | TGTGCCATCAGTGAGCGCGGTTGGGGGAACACCTACGAGCAGTACTTC | CAISERGWGNTYEQYF
TRBJ2-2 | TRBV7-6 | NA | NA | TGTGCCAGCAGCTTAGTCTGGGGGGATGGCACCGGGGAGCTGTTTTTT | CASSLVWGDGTGELFF
TRBJ1-4 | TRBV3-1/TRBV3-2 | NA | NA | TGTGCCAGCAGCCAAGCCGGGACGCCAACTAATGAAAAACTGTTTTTT | CASSQAGTPTNEKLFF
TRBJ2-3 | TRBV6-2/TRBV6-3 | NA | NA | TGTGCCAGCAGCCCAACAGGGTTCAAACCAGATACGCAGTATTTT | CASSPTGFKPDTQYF
TRBJ1-5 | TRBV7-9 | NA | TRBD1 | TGTGCCAGCAGCCCCGGGACAGGGGGCAATCAGCCCCAGCATTTT | CASSPGTGGNQPQHF
TRBJ2-3 | TRBV6-4 | few | TRBD1 | TGTGCCAGCAGTGACTCCGGGACAGGGGGCGCAGATACGCAGTATTTT | CASSDSGTGGADTQYF
TRBJ2-5 | TRBV6-1 | NA | NA | TGTGCCAGCAGTGAAAGCGGGACCCAGTACTTC | CASSESGTQYF
TRBJ2-3 | TRBV6-4 | NA | NA | TGTGCCAGCAGTGAGGAACCCGGCTACACGCAGTATTTT | CASSEEPGYTQYF
TRBJ2-1 | TRBV20-1 | NA | NA | TGCAGTGCTAGTCCTTCCAGGGGTGGCTACAATGAGCAGTTCTTC | CSASPSRGGYNEQFF
TRBJ2-2 | TRBV11-2 | NA | TRBD1 | TGTGCCAGCAGCCGGGACAGGGGGCTCCCCGGGGAGCTGTTTTTT | CASSRDRGLPGELFF
TRBJ1-1 | TRBV6-5 | NA | TRBD1 | TGTGCCAGCAGACTGACAGGGGGTGGCACTGAAGCTTTCTTT | CASRLTGGGTEAFF
TRBJ1-2 | TRBV7-9 | NA | NA | TGTGCCAGCAGCTCCCAGGGAGGGGGCTATGGCTACACCTTC | CASSSQGGGYGYTF
TRBJ2-7 | TRBV7-9 | NA | TRBD2 | TGTGCCAGCAGCTTACCCCGGGGGGGGAGCTCCTACGAGCAGTACTTC | CASSLPRGGSSYEQYF
TRBJ1-2 | TRBV9 | once | NA | TGTGCCAGCAGCGTTTATACGAACTATGGCTACACCTTC | CASSVYTNYGYTF
TRBJ2-7 | TRBV4-1 | NA | TRBD2 | TGCGCCAGCAGCCAAGTTGGGACTAGCACCGAGCAGTACTTC | CASSQVGTSTEQYF
TRBJ2-7 | TRBV7-9 | NA | TRBD1 | TGTGCCAGCAGCCTGACAGGGGGCTCCTACGAGCAGTACTTC | CASSLTGGSYEQYF
TRBJ1-3 | TRBV4-2 | NA | NA | TGTGCCAGCAGCCAACAAACTCCAGGAAACACCATATATTTT | CASSQQTPGNTIYF
TRBJ2-3 | TRBV5-4 | NA | TRBD2 | TGTGCCAGCAGCCCGGGGGGGTCGGGAGCAAGGGATACGCAGTATTTT | CASSPGGSGARDTQYF
TRBJ2-3 | TRBV7-9 | once | NA | TGTGCCAGCAGCGTAGGGACTTTCGATACGCAGTATTTT | CASSVGTFDTQYF
TRBJ2-5 | TRBV2 | NA | TRBD2 | TGTGCCAGCAGCCCCTCGACTAGCGGGAGGGGAGAGACCCAGTACTTC | CASSPSTSGRGETQYF
TRBJ2-3 | TRBV6-5 | NA | TRBD2 | TGTGCCAGCAGTAGACTAGCCCAGGCCGATACGCAGTATTTT | CASSRLAQADTQYF
TRBJ2-4 | TRBV9 | NA | NA | TGTGCCAGCAGCGGAGGGGCAGAGGCCAAAAACATTCAGTACTTC | CASSGGAEAKNIQYF
TRBJ2-5 | TRBV6-1 | NA | TRBD2 | TGTGCCAGCTGTGAAGCGGCGAGCGGGAACGTGGGGGAGACCCAGTACTTC | CASCEAASGNVGETQYF
TRBJ1-1 | TRBV14 | NA | NA | TGTGCCAGCAGCCAAGCATCTCAGTCGAACACTGAAGCTTTCTTT | CASSQASQSNTEAFF
TRBJ2-2 | TRBV5-1 | NA | TRBD2 | TGCGCCAGCAGCTTGACCATAGCGGGAGGAATGAACACCGGGGAGCTGTTTTTT | CASSLTIAGGMNTGELFF
TRBJ1-6 | TRBV7-2 | NA | TRBD1 | TGTGCCAGCAGCTTTGTGGGACAGAATAATTCACCCCTCCACTTT | CASSFVGQNNSPLHF
TRBJ2-7 | TRBV24-1 | once | TRBD2 | TGTGCCACCAGTGATTCTCGGGGACTAGCGGGAGTAAACTCCTACGAGCAGTACTTC | CATSDSRGLAGVNSYEQYF
TRBJ1-1 | TRBV6-6 | NA | NA | TGTGCCAGCAGTTACGCCGTGCTACAGAACACTGAAGCTTTCTTT | CASSYAVLQNTEAFF
TRBJ1-3 | TRBV5-1 | NA | NA | TGCGCCAGCAGCCGGGACACCCGCTCTGGAAACACCATATATTTT | CASSRDTRSGNTIYF
TRBJ2-3 | TRBV27 | NA | TRBD1 | TGTGCCAGCAGTCTAGGGGGCGCGAGCACAGATACGCAGTATTTT | CASSLGGASTDTQYF
TRBJ1-1 | TRBV15 | once | NA | TGTGCCACCAGCACCGAGAACAGGGCGGACACTGAAGCTTTCTTT | CATSTENRADTEAFF
TRBJ2-2 | TRBV5-1 | once | NA | TGCGCCAGCAGTCCGGGGTCCTACACCGGGGAGCTGTTTTTT | CASSPGSYTGELFF
TRBJ2-2 | TRBV27 | NA | NA | TGTGCCAGCAGACCTATTCCCCCCGGGGAGCTGTTTTTT | CASRPIPPGELFF
TRBJ1-4 | TRBV28 | NA | TRBD1 | TGTGCCAGCAGTTTAGGGGACAGGATAAATGAAAAACTGTTTTTT | CASSLGDRINEKLFF
TRBJ2-1 | TRBV6-5 | NA | TRBD2 | TGTGCCAGCAGTACGACTAGCGGGAGGAACAATGAGCAGTTCTTC | CASSTTSGRNNEQFF
TRBJ1-1 | TRBV4-1 | once | NA | TGCGCCAGCAGCCCGGGGCCGAGACCGAACACTGAAGCTTTCTTT | CASSPGPRPNTEAFF
TRBJ1-6 | TRBV19 | few | NA | TGTGCCAGTAGTAGAGGACCGCCTTATAATTCACCCCTCCACTTT | CASSRGPPYNSPLHF
TRBJ1-4 | TRBV19 | NA | NA | TGTGCCAGTGCTAACGGGGGCCTTAATGAAAAACTGTTTTTT | CASANGGLNEKLFF
TRBJ1-1 | TRBV6-5 | NA | NA | TGTGCCAGCAGTTACTCCAGGGTAACAATGAACACTGAAGCTTTCTTT | CASSYSRVTMNTEAFF
TRBJ2-1 | TRBV5-1 | NA | TRBD2 | TGCGCCAGCAGCCCCCTACTAGCGGGAGCTGAGCAGTTCTTC | CASSPLLAGAEQFF
TRBJ1-2 | TRBV4-1 | NA | NA | TGCGCCAGCAGCCAAGTGTTCATTTCGTTTGGGGTTTTAATTGGCTACACCTTC | CASSQVFISFGVLIGYTF
TRBJ1-5 | TRBV19 | NA | NA | TGTGCCAGTAGTATAAAATGGGGCCCTCATCAGCCCCAGCATTTT | CASSIKWGPHQPQHF